This TCR beta chain was found in a study of blood T cell repertoires in COVID-19. The V end lost 1 base, the J end lost 5 bases, and 5 bases lay between the germline ends. Germline V gene data show CDR1 as LGHNA and CDR2 as YSLEER. The CDR3 sequence is 13 residues long. The repertoire was sequenced with immunoSEQ multiplex PCR; TCRdb's copy has only in-frame clones and lacks some. Of 50,000 to 85,000 clones listed, 82% are singletons. The sample was peripheral blood. The TCR sequence derives from a man aged 60-69 years with acute or convalescent COVID-19. The V gene is TRBV4-3, the J gene TRBJ2-2; TRBD2 is a possible D gene (5 bases). In nucleotides, the CDR3 is TGCGCCAGCAGCCAAGGGACTACCGGGGAGCTGTTTTTT. It encodes CASSQGTTGELFF.